This TCR beta chain was identified in a study of OX40 agonist ivuxolimab in advanced cancers. This clone turned up a few times. Trimming stripped 5 bases from V and 8 bases from J, with 10 bases between. Per germline, CDR1 SGHRS and CDR2 YFSETQ. The CDR3 spans 11 residues. Using immunoSEQ multiplex PCR, the repertoire was profiled, and TCRdb retains in-frame clones only, with some absent. The sample yields approximately 78,000 clones, roughly 83% seen once. The chain has TRBV5-1 and TRBJ1-1, with no clear D. This sequence originates from an adult with an advanced solid tumor such as melanoma, head and neck, liver or kidney cancer. This specimen consisted of CD4+ or CD8+ T cells sorted from blood, obtained in a trial of the OX40 agonist ivuxolimab. CDR3 sequence reads: CASRAGREAFF. In DNA form, the CDR3 reads TGCGCCAGCAGGGCGGGCAGGGAAGCTTTCTTT.